This record looks at one T cell receptor beta chain sequence and its context. These data belong to a study of blood T cell repertoires in COVID-19. Turning to the study itself: Sites across the United States, Italy and Spain contributed samples from acute and convalescent COVID-19. The analysed material was cDNA or gDNA that came from T cells, B-cell-depleted T cells, or PBMCs.

Study processing details: Using reference gene primer amplification, nucleated cell counts were estimated. Data came from immunoSEQ multiplex PCR; TCRdb stores just in-frame clones and leaves some out. V and J calls and clone size come straight from that table; D and trimming were deduced from the DNA. The profile shows about 480,000 clones, approximately 89% of them singletons. The J segment lost 4 bases and the V segment lost 6 bases, leaving 14 bases of the junction unmatched. There are 17 residues in the CDR3. Germline loops: CDR1 MNHEY, CDR2 SMNVEV (reference sequence). The chain links TRBV27 to TRBJ1-3, with TRBD1 matching 8 bases. This TCR was recovered from a woman in her fifties or sixties with COVID-19, enrolled during active disease. Sequenced: peripheral blood. Here the CDR3 DNA reads TGTGCCAGCAGACCTCCTTCCCGCAGGGACAGGGGAAACACCATATATTTT. As protein: CASRPPSRRDRGNTIYF.